The 28 T cell receptor beta chains below come from one sample, sequenced in a study of cytomegalovirus exposure and HLA in healthy donors (TCRdb year 2017). The library came from the immunoSEQ multiplex PCR assay. A mixture of 60 forward primers for TCR Vbeta segments and 13 reverse primers for TCR Jbeta segments was used in the multiplex PCR. TCRdb took over this immuneACCESS table, retaining in-frame rearrangements with V and J assigned. Such tables are incomplete; in checked studies, under half of the missing clones stem from an unresolved V gene, and the remainder is unexplained. This sample comprises roughly 90,000 clones, around 84% of them detected only once. About 4.6% of the sample is in the top ten clones. The sequenced material came from PBMCs. Source of these receptors: a middle-aged woman in good health and CMV-seropositive.

This clone was seen a few times. This chain joins TRBV9 and TRBJ1-6; 9 nucleotides match TRBD1. The CDR3 totals 14 residues. CDR1 and CDR2 from the germline V gene are SGDLS and YYNGEE. With 3 bases clipped from V and 10 bases from J, the junction kept 5 bases outside the gene matches. The CDR3 reads CASSGDRVGSPLHF. Here the CDR3 DNA reads TGTGCCAGCAGCGGGGACAGGGTAGGATCACCCCTCCACTTT.

The chain carries TRBV18 and TRBJ2-7; D gene uncertain. The CDR3 consists of 14 residues. Trimming stripped 3 bases from V and 5 bases from J, with 14 bases between. In germline, CDR1 is KGHSH, CDR2 LQKENI. The CDR3 is CASSPGFSSDEQYF. The CDR3 DNA is TGTGCCAGCTCACCGGGTTTTAGCAGCGACGAGCAGTACTTC.

The chain combines TRBV13 with TRBJ2-5; 13 nucleotides agree with TRBD2. This CDR3 region has 15 residues. V lost 7 bases and J lost 5; bases outside the gene matches: 7. The V gene's germline CDR1 is PRHDT and CDR2 FYEKMQ (reference sequence). Here the CDR3 DNA reads TGTGCCAGCACAAGACTAGCGGGAGGTTCGGAGACCCAGTACTTC. Translated: CASTRLAGGSETQYF.

The rearrangement uses TRBV5-4 and TRBJ2-1, with a tentative D call TRBD2 (5 bases). The V gene lost 3 bases and the J gene lost 6 bases, with 10 bases spanning the gap. The CDR3 is made up of 13 amino acids. Germline assignment: CDR1 SGHNT and CDR2 YYREEE (reference sequence). For the CDR3, the DNA is TGTGCCAGCAGCTCCGGACGGGGCAATGAGCAGTTCTTC. Translation: CASSSGRGNEQFF.

The gene calls are TRBV4-3 and TRBJ1-1; D gene unclear. V lost 0 bases, J lost 5 bases, and 10 bases lay in between. The CDR3 is 14 amino acids. Germline CDR1 LGHNA, CDR2 YSLEER. CDR3: CASSQDRGMTEAFF. The CDR3 nucleotides are TGCGCCAGCAGCCAAGATCGCGGGATGACTGAAGCTTTCTTT.

The genes are TRBV28 and TRBJ2-7, with a tentative D call TRBD2 (7 bases). Germline V CDR1 and CDR2: MDHEN, SYDVKM. The CDR3 length is 16 residues. Trimming stripped 6 bases from V and 3 bases from J, with 21 bases between. CDR3 sequence reads: CASRLPLGGGGYEQYF. DNA of the CDR3: TGTGCCAGCAGGTTACCGTTAGGGGGGGGAGGCTACGAGCAGTACTTC.

This clone was picked up a small number of times. The chain combines TRBV18 with TRBJ2-1; TRBD1 agrees at 9 bases. Germline V gene data show CDR1 as KGHSH and CDR2 as LQKENI. V shed 4 bases and J 7 bases; nucleotides not matched to a gene: 11. This CDR3 contains 16 residues. The CDR3 DNA reads as TGTGCCAGCTCACGAACGGGACAGGGTGTTGAAAATGAGCAGTTCTTC. As protein: CASSRTGQGVENEQFF.

V is TRBV6-5 and J is TRBJ2-7; 10 positions match TRBD1. The germline V gene has CDR1 MNHEY and CDR2 SVGAGI. The CDR3 contains 15 residues. The V gene end was trimmed by 6 bases and the J gene end by 2 bases; junction bases not matched to a gene: 7. This chain's CDR3 is CASRFSGTGAYEQYF. The CDR3 nucleotides are TGTGCCAGCAGATTCAGCGGGACAGGGGCCTACGAGCAGTACTTC.

J is TRBJ2-2 and V is TRBV4-3; 7 nucleotides match TRBD1. V was pared by 0 bases and J by 1 base, with 2 bases of the junction left unmatched. The CDR3 has 16 amino acids. Germline-derived CDR1 and CDR2 are LGHNA and YSLEER. The CDR3 reads CASSQERDRNTGELFF. CDR3 nucleotides: TGCGCCAGCAGCCAAGAAAGGGACAGGAACACCGGGGAGCTGTTTTTT.

This chain uses TRBV7-2 with TRBJ2-7; TRBD2 is a possible D gene (6 bases). Trimming shortened V by 2 bases and J by 5 bases, and 16 bases separated the two germline ends. This CDR3 spans 15 amino acids. Germline V gene data show CDR1 as SGHTA and CDR2 as FQGNSA. CDR3 sequence reads: CASSLPPRLVHEQYF. The CDR3 region has the DNA TGTGCCAGCAGCTTACCCCCCAGACTAGTCCACGAGCAGTACTTC.

This clone was observed a handful of times. This chain connects TRBV6-5 to TRBJ1-5, with no clear D. The germline V and J ends were trimmed by 8 bases and 0 bases, with 14 bases remaining between them. CDR3 length equals 15 residues. From germline, CDR1 is MNHEY and CDR2 SVGAGI. The chain's CDR3 is CASAPQRSSNQPQHF. CDR3 DNA sequence: TGTGCCAGCGCTCCCCAGAGGTCTAGCAATCAGCCCCAGCATTTT.

The rearrangement joins TRBV19 to TRBJ1-2, with D tentatively TRBD1 (6 bases). Trimming pared 6 bases from V and 3 bases from J, leaving 14 bases between. Germline loops: CDR1 LNHDA, CDR2 SQIVND (reference sequence). CDR3 size: 14 residues. The CDR3 loop reads CASSRGGGDYGYTF. The CDR3 bases are TGTGCCAGTAGCCGCGGGGGGGGCGACTATGGCTACACCTTC.

This rearrangement joins TRBV11-2 to TRBJ2-7; 7 positions agree with TRBD1. V lost 5 bases, J lost 4 bases, and 5 bases stayed unmatched. The germline V gene encodes CDR1 SGHAT and CDR2 FQNNGV. CDR3 length: 13 residues. This chain's CDR3 is CASSPGGQYEQYF. CDR3 DNA: TGTGCCAGCAGCCCAGGGGGACAGTACGAGCAGTACTTC.

A word on this clone: Other DNA sequences from this sample encode an identical CDR3 as well. This chain links TRBV7-9 with TRBJ2-3; D perhaps matches TRBD1 (6 bases). Trimming stripped 6 bases from V and 2 bases from J, with 12 bases between. Germline V gene data show CDR1 as SEHNR and CDR2 as FQNEAQ (reference sequence). The CDR3 length is 14 residues. The CDR3 nucleotides read TGTGCCAGCAGTTTCGGACAGTCCACAGATACGCAGTATTTT. The encoded protein is CASSFGQSTDTQYF.

The chain carries TRBV9 and TRBJ2-2; TRBD1 matches 9 bases. CDR1 and CDR2 (germline): SGDLS, YYNGEE. Trimming cost V 3 bases and J 4 bases; bases outside gene matches: 7. This CDR3 contains 16 residues. The CDR3 is CASSEVQGAGTGELFF. The CDR3 nucleotides read TGTGCCAGCAGCGAAGTACAGGGGGCGGGCACCGGGGAGCTGTTTTTT.

This clone was seen only once. The chain recombines TRBV30 with TRBJ1-1; D is undetermined. This CDR3 contains 13 residues. Germline V gene sequence: CDR1 GTSNPN, CDR2 SVGIG (reference sequence). The germline V and J ends were trimmed by 5 bases and 0 bases, with 10 bases remaining between them. CDR3 coding DNA: TGTGCCTGGCTAAAAACTCTGAACACTGAAGCTTTCTTT. Translation gives CAWLKTLNTEAFF.

The genes are TRBV27 and TRBJ2-3; D is ambiguous. Germline CDR1 and CDR2: MNHEY and SMNVEV (reference sequence). V lost 3 bases to trimming and J lost 2 bases, with 6 bases between them. This CDR3 is built from 13 residues. The CDR3 DNA reads as TGTGCCAGCAGTTTTGCGAACACAGATACGCAGTATTTT. Protein product: CASSFANTDTQYF.

This rearrangement joins TRBV28 to TRBJ2-5; 9 nucleotides line up with TRBD2. Losses at the gene ends were 6 bases for V and 1 base for J; bases not matched to a gene: 18. Germline V gene lookup returns CDR1 MDHEN and CDR2 SYDVKM. This CDR3 region has 19 residues. Written as DNA, the CDR3 is TGTGCCAGCAGCCCCGGGTTCAAGCGGCTAGCGGGACCCCAAGAGACCCAGTACTTC. Its protein is CASSPGFKRLAGPQETQYF.

V gene TRBV29-1 combines with J gene TRBJ2-2; tentatively, D is TRBD1 (5 bases). Per germline, CDR1 SQVTM and CDR2 ANQGSEA. The CDR3 spans 14 residues. The V end lost 6 bases, the J end lost 6 bases, and 17 bases lay between the germline ends. CDR3 region: CSVARDSDSGELFF. In nucleotides, the CDR3 is TGCAGCGTAGCCCGCGACAGCGACTCCGGGGAGCTGTTTTTT.

The rearrangement joins TRBV30 to TRBJ1-6; 7 bases agree with TRBD1. This CDR3 comprises 16 residues. Germline V gene data show CDR1 as GTSNPN and CDR2 as SVGIG (reference sequence). Losses at the gene ends were 0 bases for V and 2 bases for J; bases not matched to a gene: 4. CDR3 sequence: CAWSVEDRPYNSPLHF. CDR3 sequence (DNA): TGTGCCTGGAGTGTTGAGGACAGGCCCTATAATTCACCCCTCCACTTT.

The chain recombines TRBV10-3 with TRBJ2-1, with TRBD1 as a possible D gene (5 bases). The CDR3 length is 12 residues. With 1 base removed from V and 8 bases from J, the gap between germline ends came to 6 bases. From germline, CDR1 is ENHRY and CDR2 SYGVKD. CDR3 sequence (DNA): TGTGCCATCAGTGAGTTAGGGGATGAGCAGTTCTTC. As protein: CAISELGDEQFF.

This chain links TRBV30 with TRBJ2-7; TRBD1 matches at 10 bases. The CDR3 extends over 12 amino acids. Germline V gene sequence: CDR1 GTSNPN, CDR2 SVGIG (reference sequence). V lost 3 bases, J lost 5 bases, and 1 base stayed unmatched. In nucleotides, the CDR3 is TGTGCCTGGAGAGGACAGGGGGACGAGCAGTACTTC. Its translation is CAWRGQGDEQYF.

This clone was observed once. The rearrangement uses TRBV11-2 and TRBJ2-5; 7 positions agree with TRBD2. This CDR3 comprises 17 residues. Per the germline V gene, CDR1 is SGHAT and CDR2 is FQNNGV. The junction had 9 bases not matched to a gene; V was cut back by 1 base and J by 1 base. The CDR3 DNA reads TGTGCCAGCAGCTTAGGATTTACAAGCGGGGCCCAAGAGACCCAGTACTTC. It yields the protein CASSLGFTSGAQETQYF.

The chain has TRBV15 and TRBJ2-1; D unclear. The germline V and J ends were trimmed by 5 bases and 6 bases, with 14 bases remaining between them. Germline CDR1 and CDR2: LNHNV and YYDKDF (reference sequence). The CDR3 has 14 amino acids. The CDR3 loop is CATSSGQYPNEQFF. Here the CDR3 DNA reads TGTGCCACCAGCTCAGGCCAATACCCCAATGAGCAGTTCTTC.

This CDR3 reads CASSYLQGTYGYTF. CDR3 sequence (DNA): TGTGCCAGCAGTTACTTACAGGGGACCTATGGCTACACCTTC. The chain has TRBV6-5 and TRBJ1-2; 7 positions agree with TRBD1. Germline V gene sequence: CDR1 MNHEY, CDR2 SVGAGI. V dropped 1 base and J dropped 4; count of bases not matched to a gene: 3. CDR3 size: 14 residues.

The J gene is TRBJ2-7, the V gene TRBV10-1; 8 positions agree with TRBD2. The trim removed 8 bases at V and 3 bases at J, leaving 9 bases unmatched. There are 14 residues in the CDR3. Germline loops: CDR1 WNHNN, CDR2 SYGVQD (reference sequence). CDR3 coding DNA: TGCGCCAGCCCCCCCAGCGGGGGCCACTACGAGCAGTACTTC. Its translation is CASPPSGGHYEQYF.

The chain carries TRBV9 and TRBJ2-7, with 11 bases lining up with TRBD2. Germline lookup yields CDR1 SGDLS and CDR2 YYNGEE. CDR3 size: 15 residues. Losses at the gene ends were 4 bases for V and 4 bases for J; bases not matched to a gene: 7. CDR3 loop: CASSFGTSGPYEQYF. The DNA for the CDR3 is TGTGCCAGCAGCTTCGGGACTAGCGGACCATACGAGCAGTACTTC.

This clone appeared once. This sequence joins TRBV2 and TRBJ2-7, with a weak D call TRBD1 (7 bases). Per germline, CDR1 SNHLY and CDR2 FYNNEI. V gave up 5 bases and J gave up 0 bases, with 14 bases separating them. The CDR3 has 15 amino acids. CDR3: CASSLQGTGSYEQYF. In DNA form, the CDR3 reads TGTGCCAGCAGTCTACAGGGGACTGGCTCCTACGAGCAGTACTTC.